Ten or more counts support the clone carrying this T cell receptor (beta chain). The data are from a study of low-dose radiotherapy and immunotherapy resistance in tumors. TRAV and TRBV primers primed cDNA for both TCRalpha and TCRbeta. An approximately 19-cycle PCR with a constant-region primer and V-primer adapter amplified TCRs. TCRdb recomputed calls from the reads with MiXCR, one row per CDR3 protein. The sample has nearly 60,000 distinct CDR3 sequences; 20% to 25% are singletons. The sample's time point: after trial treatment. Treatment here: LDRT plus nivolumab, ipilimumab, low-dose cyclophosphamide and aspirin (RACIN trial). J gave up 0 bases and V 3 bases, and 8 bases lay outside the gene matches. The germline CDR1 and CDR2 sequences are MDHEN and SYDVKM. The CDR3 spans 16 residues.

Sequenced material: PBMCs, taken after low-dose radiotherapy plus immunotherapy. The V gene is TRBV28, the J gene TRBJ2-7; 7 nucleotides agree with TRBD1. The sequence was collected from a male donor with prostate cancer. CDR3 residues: CASSFRFRTGSYEQYF. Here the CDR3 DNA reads TGTGCCAGCAGTTTTCGCTTCCGGACAGGCTCCTACGAGCAGTACTTC.